This T cell receptor beta chain was observed in a study of control samples from healthy donors and cancer patients. The assay was immunoSEQ multiplex PCR, and TCRdb's table has in-frame clones only and misses some. The sample includes approximately 190,000 clones, about 90% of them seen just once. The TCR sequence derives from a man aged 25 to 40 in good health. The sequenced material came from blood.

CDR3 bases: TGTGCCAGCAGCCTGACAGGGCGGGCCGGGGAGCTGTTTTTT. It codes for CASSLTGRAGELFF. V gene TRBV7-9 combines with J gene TRBJ2-2; 7 bases agree with TRBD1. Germline lookup yields CDR1 SEHNR and CDR2 FQNEAQ (reference sequence). The length of the CDR3 is 14 residues. The V gene end was trimmed by 5 bases and the J gene end by 6 bases; junction bases not matched to a gene: 6.